One and the same sample provided the 20 T cell receptor beta chains below, sequenced in a study of cytomegalovirus exposure and HLA in healthy donors. PCR involved 60 Vbeta and 13 Jbeta primers. Only in-frame clones appear in the TCRdb table, and some are missing; sequencing was by immunoSEQ multiplex PCR. The sample has 100,000 to 120,000 clones, around four fifths seen once; the top ten hold 8.6%. The sample consisted of PBMCs. These receptors were taken from a woman in her forties in good health and CMV-seropositive.

The chain joins TRBV5-1 to TRBJ1-2; 12 nucleotides match TRBD1. The CDR3 consists of 16 residues. Trimming took 0 bases from V and 8 from J; bases not matched to a gene: 8. Germline CDR1 reads SGHRS; CDR2 reads YFSETQ. The CDR3 nucleotides read TGCGCCAGCAGCTTGGCCCCGGGACAGGGGGCGGGCGGCTACACCTTC. This translates into CASSLAPGQGAGGYTF.

V is TRBV10-1 and J is TRBJ2-5, with 7 bases identical to TRBD1. V shed 2 bases and J 3 bases; nucleotides not matched to a gene: 3. This CDR3 contains 14 residues. Germline CDR1 WNHNN, CDR2 SYGVQD (reference sequence). The CDR3 region is CASSEAGGKETQYF. The CDR3 DNA sequence: TGCGCCAGCAGTGAGGCAGGGGGAAAAGAGACCCAGTACTTC.

This chain links TRBV28 with TRBJ2-1; a weak D match, TRBD2 (6 bases). V was shortened by 3 bases and J by 12 bases, with 39 bases between the two germline ends. Germline loops: CDR1 MDHEN, CDR2 SYDVKM. The CDR3 length is 21 residues. The CDR3 coding sequence is TGTGCCAGCAGTTTGCGACCCGGGAGAAGAACACCCCGGGACCGCCCCAGGTCGCAGTTCTTC. Translating gives CASSLRPGRRTPRDRPRSQFF.

The J gene is TRBJ2-1, the V gene TRBV11-2; D might be TRBD2 (5 bases). From germline, CDR1 is SGHAT and CDR2 FQNNGV. The CDR3 covers 15 residues. Trimming took 5 bases from V and 6 from J, leaving 17 bases between them. As DNA, the CDR3 is TGTGCCAGCAGCCCCTCGGCGGGCAGCTTCAATGAGCAGTTCTTC. This sequence encodes CASSPSAGSFNEQFF.

The chain combines TRBV6-5 with TRBJ2-7, with 13 nucleotides matching TRBD2. Per germline, CDR1 MNHEY and CDR2 SVGAGI. The CDR3 is 16 amino acids. After removal of 2 bases from V and 7 bases from J, the junction contained 8 bases not matched to a gene. The CDR3 here is CASSYRTSGGAWEQYF. CDR3 bases: TGTGCCAGCAGTTACCGTACTAGCGGGGGGGCTTGGGAGCAGTACTTC.

The chain joins TRBV6-6 to TRBJ1-2; perhaps TRBD1 as D (5 bases). Germline V gives CDR1 MNHNY, CDR2 SVGAGI (reference sequence). This CDR3 is 14 amino acids long. Trimming cost V 2 bases and J 3 bases, with 10 bases left between them. The CDR3 nucleotides read TGTGCCAGCAGTTACGCGGACACAGACTATGGCTACACCTTC. Translated: CASSYADTDYGYTF.

J is TRBJ1-2 and V is TRBV28, with 7 bases aligning to TRBD1. Trimming took 3 bases from V and 0 from J; bases not matched to a gene: 7. The CDR3 is made up of 16 amino acids. Germline CDR1 and CDR2: MDHEN and SYDVKM. CDR3: CASSFLAGGANYGYTF. For the CDR3, the DNA is TGTGCCAGCAGTTTCTTAGCAGGGGGTGCTAACTATGGCTACACCTTC.

The chain joins TRBV5-1 to TRBJ2-3, with 7 bases aligning to TRBD1. The CDR3 contains 14 residues. Germline values: CDR1 SGHRS, CDR2 YFSETQ. J gave up 1 base and V 4 bases, and 3 bases lay outside the gene matches. DNA of the CDR3: TGCGCCAGCAGCGAGCAGGGGGGCACAGATACGCAGTATTTT. Its protein is CASSEQGGTDTQYF.

CDR3 sequence reads: CASSVSTGNLNTEAFF. For the CDR3, the DNA is TGTGCCAGCAGTGTTTCGACAGGGAACCTGAACACTGAAGCTTTCTTT. The chain carries TRBV2 and TRBJ1-1, with 7 nucleotides matching TRBD1. The CDR3 length is 16 residues. The germline V gene has CDR1 SNHLY and CDR2 FYNNEI. V shed 4 bases, J shed 0 bases, and the junction held 8 bases outside the gene matches.

In nucleotides, the CDR3 is TGTGCCAGCAGTGTAGCGGGATCGACGGGAGATACGCAGTATTTT. Its protein is CASSVAGSTGDTQYF. The chain uses TRBV6-4 and TRBJ2-3; 8 nucleotides agree with TRBD2. This CDR3 is built from 15 residues. Germline V gives CDR1 MRHNA, CDR2 SNTAGT. Trimming removed 4 bases from V and 5 bases from J; junction bases left unmatched: 8.

The chain carries TRBV5-1 and TRBJ1-6; 8 bases map to TRBD1. The CDR3 sequence is 16 residues long. V dropped 2 bases and J dropped 8; count of bases not matched to a gene: 9. Germline CDR1 reads SGHRS; CDR2 reads YFSETQ. The CDR3 sequence: CASSLRTGSLDSPLHF. CDR3 nucleotides: TGCGCCAGCAGCTTACGGACAGGGTCTTTAGATTCACCCCTCCACTTT.

The CDR3 region has the DNA TGTGCCAGCAGCGAAGACTCTCGGCAGCCCCAGCATTTT. It encodes CASSEDSRQPQHF. The V and J genes are TRBV9 and TRBJ1-5, with unresolved D. The length of the CDR3 is 13 residues. V lost 3 bases, J lost 7 bases, and 11 bases lay in between. Germline-derived CDR1 and CDR2 are SGDLS and YYNGEE. The full variable domain, rest sourced from reference TRBV9 and TRBJ1-5, is DSGVTQTPKHLITATGQRVTLRCSPRSGDLSVYWYQQSLDQGLQFLIQYYNGEERAKGNILERFSAQQFPDLHSELNLSSLELGDSALYFCASSEDSRQPQHFGDGTRLSIL.

J is TRBJ2-6 and V is TRBV6-1; no clear D. Per germline, CDR1 MNHNS and CDR2 SASEGT. The CDR3 length is 13 residues. Trimming pared 8 bases from V and 4 bases from J, leaving 9 bases between. DNA of the CDR3: TGTGCCAGCTTGAGGTCGGGGGCCAACGTCCTGACTTTC. It is translated as CASLRSGANVLTF.

V usage is TRBV4-2 and J usage is TRBJ2-1, with D possibly matching TRBD1 (6 bases). The CDR3 runs 15 residues. Germline V gene lookup returns CDR1 LGHNA and CDR2 YNFKEQ. Trimming took off 4 bases at V and 3 bases at J, with 13 bases between the two ends. The CDR3 DNA reads as TGTGCCAGCAGCCCGCAACAGGGAAACTACAATGAGCAGTTCTTC. This encodes CASSPQQGNYNEQFF.

This rearrangement joins TRBV5-1 to TRBJ2-1, with 9 bases identical to TRBD2. Germline V gene sequence: CDR1 SGHRS, CDR2 YFSETQ. Losses at the gene ends were 0 bases for V and 3 bases for J; bases not matched to a gene: 7. The CDR3 totals 17 residues. This CDR3 reads CASSLVNSGGFYNEQFF. The CDR3 nucleotides are TGCGCCAGCAGCTTGGTCAACAGCGGGGGGTTCTACAATGAGCAGTTCTTC.

The chain is built from TRBV18 and TRBJ1-5, with TRBD1 matching 8 bases. The CDR3 runs to 14 residues. The germline gives CDR1 KGHSH, CDR2 LQKENI. V shed 2 bases and J 9 bases; nucleotides not matched to a gene: 6. For the CDR3, the DNA is TGTGCCAGCTCACCAACGACAGGGGAAGGGCCCCAGCATTTT. Encoded protein: CASSPTTGEGPQHF.

The chain employs TRBV19 and TRBJ2-1; 10 bases fit TRBD1. The CDR3 runs 14 residues. Germline CDR1 and CDR2: LNHDA and SQIVND (reference sequence). Trimming took 3 bases from V and 8 from J; bases not matched to a gene: 4. CDR3 loop: CASSMGQGIDEQFF. DNA of the CDR3: TGTGCCAGTAGTATGGGACAGGGGATCGATGAGCAGTTCTTC.

This chain uses TRBV6-5 with TRBJ1-4, with D perhaps matching TRBD1 (5 bases). CDR1 and CDR2 from the germline V gene are MNHEY and SVGAGI. V lost 2 bases and J lost 3, with 13 bases in between. This CDR3 contains 16 residues. CDR3 residues: CASSYADRDSNEKLFF. The CDR3 DNA follows: TGTGCCAGCAGTTACGCAGACAGAGATTCTAATGAAAAACTGTTTTTT.

This clone came up once. This chain uses TRBV6-5 with TRBJ1-4, with TRBD1 matching over 10 bases. In germline, CDR1 is MNHEY, CDR2 SVGAGI. The CDR3 length is 15 residues. V lost 6 bases and J lost 4; bases outside the gene matches: 5. The CDR3 nucleotides are TGTGCCAGCAGGGTCGGACAGGGGGATAATGAAAAACTGTTTTTT. Translated: CASRVGQGDNEKLFF.

V is TRBV11-3 and J is TRBJ2-5; TRBD2 is a possible D gene (5 bases). Judging by the DNA end, TRBJ2-7 fits better; the J call may be wrong. The CDR3 contains 15 residues. Germline-derived CDR1 and CDR2 are SGHNT and YENEEA. CDR3 nucleotides: TGTGCCAGCTCCCGCAGGTCCACGGGGTCCTACGAGCAGTACTTC. Its translation is CASSRRSTGSYEQYF.